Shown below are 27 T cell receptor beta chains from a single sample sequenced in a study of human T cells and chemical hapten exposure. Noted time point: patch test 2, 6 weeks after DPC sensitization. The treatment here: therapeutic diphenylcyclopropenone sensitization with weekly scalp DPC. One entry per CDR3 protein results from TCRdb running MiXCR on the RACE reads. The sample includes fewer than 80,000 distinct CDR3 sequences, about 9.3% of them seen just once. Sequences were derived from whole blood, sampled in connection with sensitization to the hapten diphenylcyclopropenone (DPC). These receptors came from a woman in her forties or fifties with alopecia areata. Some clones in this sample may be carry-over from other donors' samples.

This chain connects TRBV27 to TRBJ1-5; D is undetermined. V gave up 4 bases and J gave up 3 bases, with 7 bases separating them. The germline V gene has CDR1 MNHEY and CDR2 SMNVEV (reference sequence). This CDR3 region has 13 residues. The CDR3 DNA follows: TGTGCCAGCAGTTGGCAGTACAATCAGCCCCAGCATTTT. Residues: CASSWQYNQPQHF.

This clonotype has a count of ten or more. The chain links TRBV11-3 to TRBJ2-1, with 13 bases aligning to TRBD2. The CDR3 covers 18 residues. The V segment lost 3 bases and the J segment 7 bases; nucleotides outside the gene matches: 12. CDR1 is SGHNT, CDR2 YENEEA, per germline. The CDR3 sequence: CASSFEIIGTSGENEQFF. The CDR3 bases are TGTGCCAGCAGCTTCGAAATAATAGGGACTAGCGGGGAAAATGAGCAGTTCTTC. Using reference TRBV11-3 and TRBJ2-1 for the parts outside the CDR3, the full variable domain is EAGVVQSPRYKIIEKKQPVAFWCNPISGHNTLYWYLQNLGQGPELLIRYENEEAVDDSQLPKDRFSAERLKGVDSTLKIQPAELGDSAVYLCASSFEIIGTSGENEQFFGPGTRLTVL.

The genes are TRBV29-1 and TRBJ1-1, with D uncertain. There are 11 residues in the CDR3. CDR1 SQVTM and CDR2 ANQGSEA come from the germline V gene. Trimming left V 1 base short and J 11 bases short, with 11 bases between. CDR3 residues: CSVEVGQTAFF. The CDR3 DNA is TGCAGCGTTGAAGTCGGGCAGACGGCTTTCTTT.

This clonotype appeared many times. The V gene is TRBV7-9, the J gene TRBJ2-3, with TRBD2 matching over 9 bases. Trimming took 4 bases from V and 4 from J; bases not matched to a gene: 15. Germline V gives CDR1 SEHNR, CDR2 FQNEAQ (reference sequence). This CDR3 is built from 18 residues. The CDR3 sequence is CASSSERGREGHPDTQYF. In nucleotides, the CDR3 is TGTGCCAGCAGCTCCGAGAGGGGGCGGGAGGGCCATCCAGATACGCAGTATTTT.

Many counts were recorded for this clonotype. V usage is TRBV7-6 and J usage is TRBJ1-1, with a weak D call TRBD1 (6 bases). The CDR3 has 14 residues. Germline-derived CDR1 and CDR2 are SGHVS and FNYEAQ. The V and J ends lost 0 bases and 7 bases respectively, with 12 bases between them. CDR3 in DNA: TGTGCCAGCAGCTTAGCACCACAGGGCATTGAAGCTTTCTTT. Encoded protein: CASSLAPQGIEAFF.

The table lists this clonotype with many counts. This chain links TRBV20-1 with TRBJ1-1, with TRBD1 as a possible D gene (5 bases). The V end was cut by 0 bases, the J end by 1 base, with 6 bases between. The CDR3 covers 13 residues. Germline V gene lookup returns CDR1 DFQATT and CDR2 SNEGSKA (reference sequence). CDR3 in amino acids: CSARETANTEAFF. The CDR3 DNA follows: TGCAGTGCTAGAGAGACAGCGAACACTGAAGCTTTCTTT.

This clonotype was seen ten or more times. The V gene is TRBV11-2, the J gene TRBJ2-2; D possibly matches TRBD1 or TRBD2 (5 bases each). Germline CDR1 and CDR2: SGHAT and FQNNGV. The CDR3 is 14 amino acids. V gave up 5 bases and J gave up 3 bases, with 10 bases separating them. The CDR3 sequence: CASSRGRDTGELFF. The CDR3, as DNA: TGTGCCAGCAGCCGGGGACGGGACACCGGGGAGCTGTTTTTT.

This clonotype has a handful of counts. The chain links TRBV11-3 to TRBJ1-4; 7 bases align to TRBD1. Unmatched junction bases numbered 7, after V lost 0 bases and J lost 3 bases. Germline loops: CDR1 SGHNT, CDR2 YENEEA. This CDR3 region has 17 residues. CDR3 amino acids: CASSLDKAGGSNEKLFF. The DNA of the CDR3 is TGTGCCAGCAGCTTAGATAAGGCAGGGGGATCTAATGAAAAACTGTTTTTT.

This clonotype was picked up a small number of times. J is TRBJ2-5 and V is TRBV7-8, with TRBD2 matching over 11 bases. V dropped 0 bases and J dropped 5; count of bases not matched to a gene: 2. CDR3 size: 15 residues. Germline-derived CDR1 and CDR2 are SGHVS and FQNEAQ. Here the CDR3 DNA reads TGTGCCAGCAGCTTAGCGCGACTAGCGGGGGAGACCCAGTACTTC. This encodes CASSLARLAGETQYF.

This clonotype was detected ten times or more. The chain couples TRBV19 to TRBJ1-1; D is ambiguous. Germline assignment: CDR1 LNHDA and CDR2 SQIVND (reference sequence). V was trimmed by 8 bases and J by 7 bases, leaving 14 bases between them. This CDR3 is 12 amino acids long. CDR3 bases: TGTGCCAGTGGAGTCAGCGGGATTGAAGCTTTCTTT. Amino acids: CASGVSGIEAFF.

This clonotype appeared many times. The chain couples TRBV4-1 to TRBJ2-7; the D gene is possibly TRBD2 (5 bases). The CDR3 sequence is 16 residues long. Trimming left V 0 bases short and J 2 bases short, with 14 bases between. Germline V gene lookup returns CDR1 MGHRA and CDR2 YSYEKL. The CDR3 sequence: CASSQDTVSVTYEQYF. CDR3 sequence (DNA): TGCGCCAGCAGCCAAGATACAGTTAGCGTCACCTACGAGCAGTACTTC.

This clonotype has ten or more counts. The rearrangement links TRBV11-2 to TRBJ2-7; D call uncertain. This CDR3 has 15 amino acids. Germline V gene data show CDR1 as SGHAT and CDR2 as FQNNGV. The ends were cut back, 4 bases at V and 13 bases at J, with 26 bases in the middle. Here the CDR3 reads CASSSLTRAHLSLYF. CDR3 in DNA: TGTGCCAGCAGCTCCTTGACCCGAGCACATCTTTCTCTTTACTTC.

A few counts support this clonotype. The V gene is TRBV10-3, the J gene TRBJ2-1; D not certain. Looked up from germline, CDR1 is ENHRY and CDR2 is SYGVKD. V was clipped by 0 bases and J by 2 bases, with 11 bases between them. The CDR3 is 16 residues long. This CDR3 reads CAISESVTSPYNEQFF. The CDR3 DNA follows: TGTGCCATCAGTGAGTCGGTCACGAGCCCCTACAATGAGCAGTTCTTC.

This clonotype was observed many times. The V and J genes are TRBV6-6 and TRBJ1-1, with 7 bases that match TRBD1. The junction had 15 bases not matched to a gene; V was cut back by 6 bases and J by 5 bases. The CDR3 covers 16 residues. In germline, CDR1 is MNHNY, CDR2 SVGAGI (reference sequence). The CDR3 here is CASRTGWPRGRTEAFF. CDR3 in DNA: TGTGCCAGCAGGACAGGGTGGCCCCGGGGAAGGACTGAAGCTTTCTTT.

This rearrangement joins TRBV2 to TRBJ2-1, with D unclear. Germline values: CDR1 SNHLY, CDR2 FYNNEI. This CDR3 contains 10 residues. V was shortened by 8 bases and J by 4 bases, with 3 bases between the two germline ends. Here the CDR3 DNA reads TGTGCCAGCGGATACAATGAGCAGTTCTTC. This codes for CASGYNEQFF.

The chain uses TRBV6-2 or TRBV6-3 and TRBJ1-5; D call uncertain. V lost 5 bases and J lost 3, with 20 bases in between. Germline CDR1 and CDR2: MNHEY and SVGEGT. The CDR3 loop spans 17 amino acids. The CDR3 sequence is CASSQNLGPETNQPQHF. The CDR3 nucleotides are TGTGCCAGCAGTCAAAACCTCGGGCCAGAAACCAATCAGCCCCAGCATTTT.

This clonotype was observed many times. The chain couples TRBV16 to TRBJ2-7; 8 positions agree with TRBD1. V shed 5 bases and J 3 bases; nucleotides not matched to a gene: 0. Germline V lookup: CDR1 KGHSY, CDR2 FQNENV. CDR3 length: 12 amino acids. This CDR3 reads CASSTGGYEQYF. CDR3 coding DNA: TGTGCCAGCAGCACAGGGGGCTACGAGCAGTACTTC.

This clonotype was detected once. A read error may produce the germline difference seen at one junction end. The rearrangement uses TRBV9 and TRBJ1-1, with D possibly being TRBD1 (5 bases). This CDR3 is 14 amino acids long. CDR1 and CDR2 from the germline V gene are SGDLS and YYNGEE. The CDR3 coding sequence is TGTGCCAGCAGCGTAGTTCCAGGGAACTCTGAAGCTTTCTTT. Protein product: CASSVVPGNSEAFF.

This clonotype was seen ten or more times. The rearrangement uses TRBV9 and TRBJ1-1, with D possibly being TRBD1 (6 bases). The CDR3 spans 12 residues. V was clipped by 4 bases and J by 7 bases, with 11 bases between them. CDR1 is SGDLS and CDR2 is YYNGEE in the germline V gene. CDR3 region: CASSRGQFEAFF. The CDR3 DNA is TGTGCCAGCAGCCGAGGACAGTTTGAAGCTTTCTTT. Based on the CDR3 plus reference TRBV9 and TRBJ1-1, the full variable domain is DSGVTQTPKHLITATGQRVTLRCSPRSGDLSVYWYQQSLDQGLQFLIQYYNGEERAKGNILERFSAQQFPDLHSELNLSSLELGDSALYFCASSRGQFEAFFGQGTRLTVV.

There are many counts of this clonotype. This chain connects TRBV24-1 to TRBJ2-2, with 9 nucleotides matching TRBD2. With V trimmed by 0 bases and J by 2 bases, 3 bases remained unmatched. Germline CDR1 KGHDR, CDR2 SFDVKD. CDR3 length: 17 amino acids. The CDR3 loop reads CATSDLLTSGNTGELFF. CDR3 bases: TGTGCCACCAGTGATTTGTTGACTAGCGGCAACACCGGGGAGCTGTTTTTT.

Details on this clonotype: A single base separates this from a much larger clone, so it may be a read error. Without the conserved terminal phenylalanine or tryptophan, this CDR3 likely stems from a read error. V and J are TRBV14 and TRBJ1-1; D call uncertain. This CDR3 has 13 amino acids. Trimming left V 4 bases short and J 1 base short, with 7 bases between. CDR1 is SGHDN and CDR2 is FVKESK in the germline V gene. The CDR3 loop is CASSPYRNTEAFS. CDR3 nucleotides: TGTGCCAGCAGCCCATATCGGAACACTGAAGCTTTCTCT.

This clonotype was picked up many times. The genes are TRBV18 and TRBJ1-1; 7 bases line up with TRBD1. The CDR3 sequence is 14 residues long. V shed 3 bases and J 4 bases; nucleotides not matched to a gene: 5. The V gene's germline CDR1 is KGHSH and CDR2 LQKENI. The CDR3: CASSPSGQSTEAFF. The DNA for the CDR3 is TGTGCCAGCTCACCGTCGGGACAGAGCACTGAAGCTTTCTTT.

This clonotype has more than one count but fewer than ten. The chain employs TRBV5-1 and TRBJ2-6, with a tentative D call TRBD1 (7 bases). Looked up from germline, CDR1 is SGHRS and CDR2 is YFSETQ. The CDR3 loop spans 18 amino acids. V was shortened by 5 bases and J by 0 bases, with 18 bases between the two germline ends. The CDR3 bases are TGCGCCAGCAGTGAGGACAGGCGGGATTTCTCTGGGGCCAACGTCCTGACTTTC. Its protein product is CASSEDRRDFSGANVLTF.

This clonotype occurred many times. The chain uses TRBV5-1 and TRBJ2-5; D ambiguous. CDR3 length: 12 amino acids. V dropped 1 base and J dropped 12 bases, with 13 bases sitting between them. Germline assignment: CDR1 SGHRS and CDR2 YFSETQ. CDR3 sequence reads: CASSLNLSDKYF. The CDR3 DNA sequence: TGCGCCAGCAGCTTGAATCTGTCAGATAAGTACTTC.

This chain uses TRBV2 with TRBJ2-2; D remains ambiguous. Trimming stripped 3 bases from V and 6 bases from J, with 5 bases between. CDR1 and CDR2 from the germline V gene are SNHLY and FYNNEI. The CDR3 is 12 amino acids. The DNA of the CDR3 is TGTGCCAGCAGTGAGCCCCCCGGGGAGCTGTTTTTT. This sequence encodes CASSEPPGELFF.

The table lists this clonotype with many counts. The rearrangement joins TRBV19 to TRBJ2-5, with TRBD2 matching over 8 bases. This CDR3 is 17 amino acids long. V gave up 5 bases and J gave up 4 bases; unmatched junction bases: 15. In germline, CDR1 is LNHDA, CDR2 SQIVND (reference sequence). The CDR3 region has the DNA TGTGCCAGTAGTGTAACCAAATTGGGACTAGTTCCAGAGACCCAGTACTTC. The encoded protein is CASSVTKLGLVPETQYF.

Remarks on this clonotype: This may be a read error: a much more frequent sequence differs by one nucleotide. The CDR3 coding sequence is TGTGCCAGCAGCCCCCGGGGCTGGAGGGATGAGCAGTTCTTC. Its protein product is CASSPRGWRDEQFF. The chain joins TRBV11-2 to TRBJ2-1, with D tentatively TRBD2 (6 bases). The CDR3 is 14 residues long. The V and J ends lost 5 bases and 8 bases respectively, with 16 bases between them. Germline loops: CDR1 SGHAT, CDR2 FQNNGV.